The 10 T cell receptor beta chains below were found in one sample sequenced in a study of T cells in Graves' hyperthyroidism and ophthalmopathy. Researchers amplified the TCR beta CDR3 regions from RNA transcripts. During a first-round RT-PCR of the TCR CDR3, the HTBI primer set was used. TCRdb re-derived calls from the multiplex PCR reads in MiXCR, one entry per CDR3 protein. This sample yields 750,000 to 900,000 distinct CDR3 sequences, of which 38% are seen a single time; 7.5% to 9.5% belongs to the top ten. Sample: blood. These receptors were collected from a man aged 18 to 35 with Graves' hyperthyroidism.

This clonotype was detected a few times. The gene calls are TRBV12-3 or TRBV12-4 and TRBJ1-1, with TRBD1 as a possible D gene (5 bases). V was clipped by 7 bases and J by 5 bases, with 20 bases between them. The CDR3 extends over 15 amino acids. The CDR3 DNA reads TGTGCCAGCATCAACTTCGGGCCCTGGGGGACTGAAGCTTTCTTT. Its translation is CASINFGPWGTEAFF.

This clonotype was observed a few times. The chain uses TRBV6-5 and TRBJ2-7; 9 bases are shared with TRBD2. Germline loops: CDR1 MNHEY, CDR2 SVGAGI. The CDR3 has 15 amino acids. V shed 7 bases and J 2 bases; nucleotides not matched to a gene: 9. The DNA of the CDR3 is TGTGCCAGCAACCTTGGCGGGGGGGGACCCTACGAGCAGTACTTC. Amino acid sequence: CASNLGGGGPYEQYF.

A single count supports this clonotype. A much larger clonotype is one base distant, so this may be a read error. The chain is built from TRBV12-3 or TRBV12-4 and TRBJ1-2, with TRBD1 matching over 8 bases. The CDR3 totals 14 residues. The CDR3 region is CASSSLPGAGGCTF. Written as DNA, the CDR3 is TGTGCCAGCAGTTCCCTCCCAGGCGCAGGGGGCTGCACCTTC.

This clonotype has ten or more counts. V gene TRBV15 combines with J gene TRBJ1-1; TRBD1 matches at 7 bases. Germline loops: CDR1 LNHNV, CDR2 YYDKDF (reference sequence). V dropped 3 bases and J dropped 1; count of bases not matched to a gene: 5. This CDR3 region has 15 residues. The CDR3 nucleotides read TGTGCCACCAGCAGGATAGGGGGCGGGAACACTGAAGCTTTCTTT. It translates to CATSRIGGGNTEAFF.

This clonotype was recorded many times. The V and J genes are TRBV2 and TRBJ1-3; the D is unclear. The CDR3 sequence is 12 residues long. Between the trimmed V and J ends, which lost 10 bases and 2 bases, there was a span of 9 bases. Germline loops: CDR1 SNHLY, CDR2 FYNNEI. The CDR3 spells CATMGPGNTIYF. As DNA, the CDR3 is TGTGCCACTATGGGCCCTGGAAACACCATATATTTT. Based on the CDR3 plus reference TRBV2 and TRBJ1-3, the full variable domain is EPEVTQTPSHQVTQMGQEVILRCVPISNHLYFYWYRQILGQKVEFLVSFYNNEISEKSEIFDDQFSVERPDGSNFTLKIRSTKLEDSAMYFCATMGPGNTIYFGEGSWLTVV.

This clonotype has just one count. V and J are TRBV11-2 and TRBJ2-7, with D perhaps matching TRBD1 (6 bases). Germline CDR1 reads SGHAT; CDR2 reads FQNNGV. Trimming removed 0 bases from V and 1 base from J, with 16 bases in between. The CDR3 is made up of 17 amino acids. CDR3 amino acids: CASSLDQKTGTSYEQYF. CDR3 DNA sequence: TGTGCCAGCAGCTTAGATCAGAAGACAGGCACTTCCTACGAGCAGTACTTC.

The chain carries TRBV12-3 or TRBV12-4 and TRBJ1-4; 7 bases are shared with TRBD1. The CDR3 has 13 residues. Germline trimming cut 6 bases from V and 7 bases from J; bases unmatched to any gene: 5. The DNA for the CDR3 is TGTGCCAGCAGACAGGGGATGGGTGAAAAACTGTTTTTT. Amino acids: CASRQGMGEKLFF.

The V and J genes are TRBV19 and TRBJ2-7; 9 nucleotides match TRBD1. CDR1 is LNHDA, CDR2 SQIVND, per germline (reference sequence). CDR3 length equals 15 residues. V shed 5 bases, J shed 3 bases, and the junction held 8 bases outside the gene matches. The CDR3 region has the DNA TGTGCCAGTAGTGATTTCGGACAGGGGATCTACGAGCAGTACTTC. Residues: CASSDFGQGIYEQYF.

This clonotype came up many times. This chain joins TRBV6-6 and TRBJ2-6; weak D call: TRBD1 (6 bases). This CDR3 region has 15 residues. Looked up from germline, CDR1 is MNHNY and CDR2 is SVGAGI (reference sequence). The ends were cut back, 6 bases at V and 0 bases at J, with 9 bases in the middle. The CDR3 sequence: CASRQTGSGANVLTF. CDR3 sequence (DNA): TGTGCCAGCAGGCAGACAGGCTCTGGGGCCAACGTCCTGACTTTC.

This chain connects TRBV2 to TRBJ1-1; the match to TRBD1 covers 9 bases. Germline CDR1 is SNHLY and CDR2 is FYNNEI. This CDR3 region has 16 residues. V shed 4 bases and J 3 bases; nucleotides not matched to a gene: 9. The CDR3, as DNA: TGTGCCAGCAGTGCCGACAGGGGGGAAGCGTACACTGAAGCTTTCTTT. Its protein is CASSADRGEAYTEAFF.